One T cell receptor (beta chain) is described in this entry. No antigen is known for it. This sample was included in a study of T cells expressing NK-cell markers. Study overall: Seven donors tested HCMV-seropositive and one tested seronegative among the eight sequenced.

The CDR3 extends over 15 amino acids. CDR1 and CDR2 from the germline V gene are LNHNV and YYDKDF (reference sequence). Whole-study findings and limits: Top CD8+ clonotypes included the dominant CD3+CD56+NKG2C+ clonotypes in roughly 6 donors. Unclear, still, was the HCMV specificity of the expanded NKG2C+ T cell clones.

The TCR beta cDNA came from 5'RACE template switching with UMIs. Following a re-call of the 5' RACE reads, TCRdb has one entry per CDR3 protein and lacks DNA. This sample contains approximately 440,000 distinct CDR3 sequences. The chain uses TRBV15 and TRBJ2-1; TCRdb designates TRBD2, a call that cannot be tested without DNA. Sequenced: blood T cells: a sorted CD56 or NKG2C T cell subset, CD4+ or CD8+ T cells, or bulk PBMC T cells (not recorded which). This receptor was taken from a woman between 45 and 60 years old in good health. The CDR3 here is CATSRALAGDNEQFF. Combining the CDR3 with reference TRBV15 and TRBJ2-1 gives the whole variable domain DAMVIQNPRYQVTQFGKPVTLSCSQTLNHNVMYWYQQKSSQAPKLLFHYYDKDFNNEADTPDNFQSRRPNTSFCFLDIRSPGLGDTAMYLCATSRALAGDNEQFFGPGTRLTVL.